The 20 T cell receptor beta chains presented below share a single source sample, sequenced in a study of T cells in Graves' hyperthyroidism and ophthalmopathy. The TCR beta CDR3 regions underwent amplification using RNA transcripts as the source. A set of HTBI primers served as the primers for a first-round RT-PCR of the TCR CDR3. TCRdb analysed the multiplex PCR reads with MiXCR anew, one entry per CDR3 protein. This sample yields hundreds of thousands of distinct CDR3 sequences, of which around 21% are seen a single time; under 35% belongs to the top ten. The specimen sequenced was blood. These TCRs come from a man younger than 40 with Graves' ophthalmopathy.

This clonotype was seen a handful of times. V gene TRBV19 combines with J gene TRBJ2-7; tentative D call: TRBD1 (6 bases). V dropped 3 bases and J dropped 1 base, with 7 bases sitting between them. Germline V gene data show CDR1 as LNHDA and CDR2 as SQIVND (reference sequence). CDR3 size: 13 residues. This CDR3 reads CASSIGQSYEQYF. In DNA form, the CDR3 reads TGTGCCAGTAGTATCGGACAGTCCTACGAGCAGTACTTC.

This clonotype was picked up many times. The V and J genes are TRBV28 and TRBJ1-1; D gene ambiguous. V was shortened by 3 bases and J by 0 bases, with 20 bases between the two germline ends. The CDR3 is 18 amino acids. The germline CDR1 and CDR2 sequences are MDHEN and SYDVKM. In nucleotides, the CDR3 is TGTGCCAGCAGTTTCTCGCCCGACGAGGGAACTTTGAACACTGAAGCTTTCTTT. Protein sequence: CASSFSPDEGTLNTEAFF.

V usage is TRBV29-1 and J usage is TRBJ1-1; D remains unclear. This CDR3 contains 13 residues. Trimming took off 1 base at V and 0 bases at J, with 6 bases between the two ends. Germline CDR1 is SQVTM and CDR2 is ANQGSEA. CDR3 residues: CSVEGFMNTEAFF. The CDR3 DNA sequence: TGCAGCGTTGAAGGGTTCATGAACACTGAAGCTTTCTTT.

The gene calls are TRBV27 and TRBJ2-1; 9 bases fit TRBD1. CDR1 is MNHEY and CDR2 is SMNVEV in the germline V gene (reference sequence). The CDR3 has 15 amino acids. J was trimmed by 9 bases and V by 5 bases; bases with no gene match: 11. This CDR3 is CASSVRTGDGAEQFF. The DNA of the CDR3 is TGTGCCAGCAGTGTGAGGACAGGGGATGGAGCTGAGCAGTTCTTC.

Comments on this clonotype: This may be a read error, as it is one base from a much larger clone. The genes are TRBV2 and TRBJ2-3; 8 bases line up with TRBD2. In germline, CDR1 is SNHLY, CDR2 FYNNEI. The trim removed 8 bases at V and 4 bases at J, leaving 11 bases unmatched. This CDR3 has 15 amino acids. The CDR3: CASGAQRELADTQYF. DNA of the CDR3: TGTGCCAGCGGTGCTCAGCGGGAGTTAGCAGATACGCAGTATTTT. Drawing the rest from reference TRBV2 and TRBJ2-3, the complete variable domain is EPEVTQTPSHQVTQMGQEVILRCVPISNHLYFYWYRQILGQKVEFLVSFYNNEISEKSEIFDDQFSVERPDGSNFTLKIRSTKLEDSAMYFCASGAQRELADTQYFGPGTRLTVL.

This clonotype was observed many times. The J gene is TRBJ1-1, the V gene TRBV19; a weak D match, TRBD1 (5 bases). The length of the CDR3 is 15 residues. V lost 1 base and J lost 5, with 14 bases in between. Looked up from germline, CDR1 is LNHDA and CDR2 is SQIVND (reference sequence). Here the CDR3 DNA reads TGTGCCAGTAGTATAGGGAAGGGGACGAGGACTGAAGCTTTCTTT. This encodes CASSIGKGTRTEAFF. The full variable domain, its missing parts supplied by reference TRBV19 and TRBJ1-1, is DGGITQSPKYLFRKEGQNVTLSCEQNLNHDAMYWYRQDPGQGLRLIYYSQIVNDFQKGDIAEGYSVSREKKESFPLTVTSAQKNPTAFYLCASSIGKGTRTEAFFGQGTRLTVV.

V and J are TRBV7-8 and TRBJ1-1; D not certain. CDR3 length equals 14 residues. Between the trimmed V and J ends, which lost 0 bases and 9 bases, there was a span of 14 bases. Germline assignment: CDR1 SGHVS and CDR2 FQNEAQ. CDR3 bases: TGTGCCAGCAGCTTAGCAGACCCAAGGCAGAAAGCTTTCTTT. This translates into CASSLADPRQKAFF.

The chain carries TRBV29-1 and TRBJ1-5; the D gene is possibly TRBD1 (6 bases). CDR1 is SQVTM, CDR2 ANQGSEA, per germline. The CDR3 is 15 residues long. Trimming pared 5 bases from V and 5 bases from J, leaving 19 bases between. CDR3 DNA sequence: TGCAGCGTTATTCCCAGGGGAGGGAGCGATCAGCCCCAGCATTTT. Translating it yields CSVIPRGGSDQPQHF.

This clonotype occurred once. The J gene is TRBJ2-7, the V gene TRBV4-3, with 7 bases matching TRBD1. The CDR3 loop spans 13 amino acids. The germline V gene encodes CDR1 LGHNA and CDR2 YSLEER. V lost 4 bases to trimming and J lost 5 bases; unmatched junction nucleotides: 5. The CDR3 DNA reads TGCGCCAGCAGCCGAGACAGGGTCAACGAGCAGTACTTC. Translated: CASSRDRVNEQYF.

This clonotype was counted once. The rearrangement uses TRBV4-1 and TRBJ2-5; D might be TRBD1 (6 bases). CDR3 size: 14 residues. Germline V gene lookup returns CDR1 MGHRA and CDR2 YSYEKL. The germline V and J ends were trimmed by 1 base and 14 bases, with 20 bases remaining between them. DNA for the CDR3: TGCGCCAGCAGCCAAGGTGACCGAGCAGGGGCGTTTTACTTC. Protein sequence: CASSQGDRAGAFYF.

In its sample, this clonotype was seen a few times. V and J are TRBV6-1 and TRBJ2-7, with 11 bases matching TRBD2. Germline CDR1 reads MNHNS; CDR2 reads SASEGT. With 4 bases clipped from V and 4 bases from J, the junction kept 6 bases outside the gene matches. The length of the CDR3 is 15 residues. CDR3 region: CASSVETSGKYEQYF. For the CDR3, the DNA is TGTGCCAGCAGTGTTGAGACTAGCGGGAAGTACGAGCAGTACTTC.

This clonotype was seen a few times. The chain joins TRBV2 to TRBJ1-5; 9 bases match TRBD1. From germline, CDR1 is SNHLY and CDR2 FYNNEI. The CDR3 is 14 amino acids. The V gene end was trimmed by 5 bases and the J gene end by 8 bases; junction bases not matched to a gene: 7. The CDR3 bases are TGTGCCAGCAGTTCGGACAGGGGACGGGAGCCCCAGCATTTT. This gives the protein CASSSDRGREPQHF.

The V gene is TRBV19, the J gene TRBJ2-5; the match to TRBD2 covers 10 bases. J lost 6 bases, V lost 4 bases, and 17 bases had no gene match. This CDR3 region has 18 residues. CDR1 and CDR2 from the germline V gene are LNHDA and SQIVND (reference sequence). The CDR3 loop is CASSKGLLAGEPGKTQYF. CDR3 in DNA: TGTGCCAGTAGTAAGGGTCTTCTAGCGGGAGAACCGGGCAAGACCCAGTACTTC.

For this clonotype: At one of its ends the junction is not consistent with the germline gene, which may arise from a read error. The gene calls are TRBV13 and TRBJ2-7, with TRBD1 matching over 8 bases. The CDR3 has 13 residues. Germline assignment: CDR1 PRHDT and CDR2 FYEKMQ (reference sequence). The CDR3, as DNA: TGTGCCAGCAGCTGGGACAGGTTCAACGATCAGTACTTC. Translated, it gives CASSWDRFNDQYF.

The CDR3 loop is CAWSPSIGIYYGYTF. The CDR3 coding sequence is TGTGCCTGGAGTCCTTCGATAGGGATTTACTATGGCTACACCTTC. This chain links TRBV30 with TRBJ1-2, with no clear D. Trimming pared 2 bases from V and 3 bases from J, leaving 16 bases between. CDR1 GTSNPN and CDR2 SVGIG come from the germline V gene (reference sequence). The CDR3 consists of 15 residues.

At least ten counts were recorded for this clonotype. The CDR3 DNA sequence: TGTGCCAGCCGAATTAGTCGACTAGCGGGCCACAATGAGCAGTTCTTC. Translating it yields CASRISRLAGHNEQFF. V is TRBV27 and J is TRBJ2-1, with 10 bases matching TRBD2. There are 16 residues in the CDR3. Trimming removed 8 bases from V and 5 bases from J; junction bases left unmatched: 12. CDR1 is MNHEY and CDR2 is SMNVEV in the germline V gene (reference sequence).

The chain is built from TRBV14 and TRBJ2-6; unclear D gene. V was clipped by 0 bases and J by 1 base, with 7 bases between them. From germline, CDR1 is SGHDN and CDR2 FVKESK. This CDR3 comprises 16 residues. The CDR3 DNA sequence: TGTGCCAGCAGCCAAGAGAAGGGATCTGGGGCCAACGTCCTGACTTTC. It encodes CASSQEKGSGANVLTF.

This clonotype came up a few times. V is TRBV6-1 and J is TRBJ2-3; TRBD2 agrees at 7 bases. The CDR3 spans 13 residues. V lost 6 bases, J lost 2 bases, and 2 bases stayed unmatched. CDR1 is MNHNS, CDR2 SASEGT, per germline. The CDR3 nucleotides are TGTGCCAGCAGGGGACTATACACAGATACGCAGTATTTT. Translated: CASRGLYTDTQYF.

This chain joins TRBV28 and TRBJ2-7, with D perhaps TRBD1 (5 bases). The CDR3 covers 15 residues. Germline loops: CDR1 MDHEN, CDR2 SYDVKM. V was trimmed by 6 bases and J by 0 bases, leaving 15 bases between them. CDR3 protein: CASSPKGFSSYEQYF. DNA of the CDR3: TGTGCCAGCAGCCCTAAGGGGTTTTCCTCCTACGAGCAGTACTTC.

The gene calls are TRBV9 and TRBJ1-2; a weak D match, TRBD1 (6 bases). Germline loops: CDR1 SGDLS, CDR2 YYNGEE. V dropped 2 bases and J dropped 4 bases, with 9 bases sitting between them. The CDR3 length is 13 residues. CDR3: CASSVGGGYGYTF. The CDR3 DNA reads as TGTGCCAGCAGCGTCGGAGGGGGCTATGGCTACACCTTC.